The source of this T cell receptor (beta chain) is a study of blood T cell repertoires in COVID-19. The CDR3 runs to 17 residues. V was shortened by 3 bases and J by 7 bases, with 24 bases between the two germline ends. Germline V gives CDR1 MNHEY, CDR2 SMNVEV (reference sequence). Sequenced by immunoSEQ multiplex PCR; TCRdb stores in-frame clones only, minus some. Of 70,000 or so clones listed, around 88% are singletons. The sample taken for sequencing was peripheral blood. The genes are TRBV27 and TRBJ1-2; perhaps TRBD1 as D (5 bases). This TCR came from a man in his 60s with acute or convalescent COVID-19. CDR3 nucleotide sequence: TGTGCCAGCAGTTTTTTACCAACCTGGGGGGGAGATGGTGGCTACACCTTC. This gives the protein CASSFLPTWGGDGGYTF.